The rows below give T cell receptor beta chains drawn from one sample of a study of regulatory T cells in long-lasting Graves disease. TCRdb re-analysed the multiplex PCR reads in MiXCR, keeping a single row per CDR3 protein. Here the sample spans some 450,000 distinct CDR3 sequences, 20% to 30% being singletons. The sample was peripheral blood mononuclear cells (PBMCs), taken when the disease was refractory, from a patient treated with antithyroid drugs. The receptors were gathered from a female donor with Graves disease. The CDR3 runs from the conserved cysteine through the conserved F or W. The D gene is left open where the match is weak. Part of the rows lack a size; the others show once, few, many or a class for expanded clones.

v_gene	abundance	j_gene	d_gene	CDR3aa	CDR3nt
TRBV12-3/TRBV12-4	many	TRBJ1-2	.	CASSPLGYGYTF	TGTGCCAGCAGTCCCCTAGGCTATGGCTACACCTTC
TRBV29-1	many	TRBJ1-1	.	CSVEGGRPRTEAFF	TGCAGCGTTGAGGGTGGACGGCCGAGGACTGAAGCTTTCTTT
TRBV7-9	few	TRBJ1-1	TRBD1	CASSYGTGGSEAFF	TGTGCCAGCAGCTACGGGACAGGTGGATCTGAAGCTTTCTTT
TRBV5-1	.	TRBJ1-1	TRBD1	CASSLEGQGARGAFF	TGCGCCAGCAGCTTGGAGGGACAGGGGGCGAGGGGAGCTTTCTTT
TRBV9	few	TRBJ1-1	.	CASSAHSRGDTEAFF	TGTGCCAGCAGCGCACACAGCCGCGGTGACACTGAAGCTTTCTTT
TRBV3-1	few	TRBJ2-5	TRBD1	CASSQTGTGNQETQYF	TGTGCCAGCAGCCAAACTGGGACAGGGAACCAAGAGACCCAGTACTTC
TRBV2	many	TRBJ1-5	.	CASSLDLNQPQHF	TGTGCCAGCAGCTTAGACCTAAATCAGCCCCAGCATTTT
TRBV6-9	.	TRBJ2-7	TRBD2	CASSSPWTSGRNEQYF	TGTGCCAGCAGTTCTCCATGGACTAGCGGGAGAAACGAGCAGTACTTC
TRBV2	.	TRBJ2-7	TRBD2	CASSGTSGSNYEQYF	TGTGCCAGCAGTGGCACTAGCGGGAGTAACTACGAGCAGTACTTC
TRBV28	many	TRBJ2-7	.	CASSLYGRTAYEQYF	TGTGCCAGCAGTTTATACGGAAGGACAGCCTACGAGCAGTACTTC
TRBV7-2	.	TRBJ2-7	.	CANSFGLRDVKARHGQYF	TGTGCCAACAGCTTCGGACTCCGGGACGTCAAAGCGAGACACGGGCAGTACTTC
TRBV6-1	few	TRBJ1-2	.	CASSDPPSLRHGYTF	TGTGCCAGCAGTGACCCGCCGTCCCTTCGGCATGGCTACACCTTC
TRBV20-1	few	TRBJ1-5	.	CSASIPLGGNQPQHF	TGCAGTGCTAGTATTCCCCTCGGTGGCAATCAGCCCCAGCATTTT
TRBV20-1	.	TRBJ2-6	.	CSARDSGANVLTF	TGCAGTGCTCGTGACTCTGGGGCCAACGTCCTGACTTTC
TRBV5-1	many	TRBJ1-2	TRBD1	CASSLDGQAVYGYTF	TGCGCCAGCAGCTTGGATGGACAGGCAGTCTATGGCTACACCTTC
TRBV4-2	few	TRBJ1-5	.	CASSQASGAGNQPQHF	TGTGCCAGCAGCCAAGCATCCGGGGCTGGCAATCAGCCCCAGCATTTT
TRBV7-2	.	TRBJ1-1	.	CASSLRGRNTEAFF	TGTGCCAGCAGCTTAAGGGGCCGGAACACTGAAGCTTTCTTT
TRBV2	few	TRBJ1-5	TRBD1	CARIWGQFCNQPQHF	TGTGCCAGGATCTGGGGACAGTTTTGCAATCAGCCCCAGCATTTT
TRBV5-1	.	TRBJ1-2	TRBD1	CASSLAQGADGYTF	TGCGCCAGCAGCTTGGCGCAGGGGGCTGATGGCTACACCTTC
TRBV30	few	TRBJ1-2	.	CAWRLDSYGYTF	TGTGCCTGGAGATTAGACAGCTATGGCTACACCTTC
TRBV2	many	TRBJ2-2	.	CASTRTRTGELFF	TGTGCCAGCACGCGCACCCGCACCGGGGAGCTGTTTTTT